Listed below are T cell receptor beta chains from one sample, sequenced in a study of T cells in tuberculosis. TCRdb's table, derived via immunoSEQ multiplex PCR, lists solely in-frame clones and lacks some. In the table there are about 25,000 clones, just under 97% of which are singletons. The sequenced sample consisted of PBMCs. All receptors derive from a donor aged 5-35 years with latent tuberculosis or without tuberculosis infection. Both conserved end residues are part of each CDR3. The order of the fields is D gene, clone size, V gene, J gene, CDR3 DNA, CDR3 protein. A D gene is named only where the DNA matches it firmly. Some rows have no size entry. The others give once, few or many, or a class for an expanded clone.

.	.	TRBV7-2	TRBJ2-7	TGTGCCAGCAGCTTAGTCAGTTCCTACGAGCAGTACTTC	CASSLVSSYEQYF
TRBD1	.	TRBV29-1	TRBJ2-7	TGCAGCGTTGCGCGGGACAGGGGAGTTTACGAGCAGTACTTC	CSVARDRGVYEQYF
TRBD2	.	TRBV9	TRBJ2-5	TGTGCCAGCAGCGCGATTAGCGGGGGGAAGGGAGAGACCCAGTACTTC	CASSAISGGKGETQYF
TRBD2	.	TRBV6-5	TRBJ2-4	TGTGCCAGCCGGGGGGGTAATGGAAACATTCAGTACTTC	CASRGGNGNIQYF
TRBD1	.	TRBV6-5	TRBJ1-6	TGTGCCAGCAGCCCCGCGGGACAGGTCTCATCACCCCTCCACTTT	CASSPAGQVSSPLHF
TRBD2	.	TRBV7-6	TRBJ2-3	TGTGCCAGCAGCTTCCGACCCACTAGCGGGGGGCGGACAGATACGCAGTATTTT	CASSFRPTSGGRTDTQYF
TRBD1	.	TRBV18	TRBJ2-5	TGTGCCAGCTCACCCCAGACAGGGTCTCAAGAGACCCAGTACTTC	CASSPQTGSQETQYF
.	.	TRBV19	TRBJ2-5	TGTGCCAGTAGTAGGGGACTGCAGTACCAAGAGACCCAGTACTTC	CASSRGLQYQETQYF
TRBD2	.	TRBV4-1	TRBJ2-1	TGCGCCAGCAGCCAAGCCGAGCGGGGGGGGCCCGGCAATAATGAGCAGTTCTTC	CASSQAERGGPGNNEQFF
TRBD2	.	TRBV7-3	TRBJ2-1	TGTGCCAGCAGCTCCACCGTGGGGGGGACTCATGAGCAGTTCTTC	CASSSTVGGTHEQFF
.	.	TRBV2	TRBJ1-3	TGTGCCAGCAGTAGTAACAGGGTGGCTGGAAACACCATATATTTT	CASSSNRVAGNTIYF
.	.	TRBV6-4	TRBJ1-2	TGTGCCAGCAGCGAAAATGAACGGGATGGCTACACCTTC	CASSENERDGYTF
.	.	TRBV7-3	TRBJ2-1	TGTGCCAGCCATTTCCAGGGGGGCCTACCCTACAATGAGCAGTTCTTC	CASHFQGGLPYNEQFF
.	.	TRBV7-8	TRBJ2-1	TGTGCCAGCAGCTTGCAGGGGGGACAGAACAATGAGCAGTTCTTC	CASSLQGGQNNEQFF
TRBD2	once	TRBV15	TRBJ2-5	TGTGCCACCAGCAGAGATAAGAGACTAGCGGGGGGGCAAGAGACCCAGTACTTC	CATSRDKRLAGGQETQYF
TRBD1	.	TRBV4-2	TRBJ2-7	TGTGCCAGCAGCCAAGAGAGGGGGCGCTCCTACGAGCAGTACTTC	CASSQERGRSYEQYF
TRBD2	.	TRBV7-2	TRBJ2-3	TGTGCCAGCAGCGCCCTAGCGGGGGGGCAGTATTTT	CASSALAGGQYF
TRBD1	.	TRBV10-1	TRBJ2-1	TGCGCCAGCAGTGATAGGACAGGGACGAGTGAGCAGTTCTTC	CASSDRTGTSEQFF
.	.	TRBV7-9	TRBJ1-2	TGTGCCAGCAGCTTAGCGGACCGGGATTCACTGATCCTTAACTATGGCTACACCTTC	CASSLADRDSLILNYGYTF
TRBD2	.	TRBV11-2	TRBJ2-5	TGTGCCAGCAGCTTAAAAGGCGGGACTAGCGGGGGGGGCCAAGAGACCCAGTACTTC	CASSLKGGTSGGGQETQYF
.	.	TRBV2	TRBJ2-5	TGTGCCAGCAGTGTTAGAGTGGGGGGGCTAGTTCCCCAAGAGACCCAGTACTTC	CASSVRVGGLVPQETQYF
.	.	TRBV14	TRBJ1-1	TGTGCCAGCAGCCAAGAGTCCAGGGGCACTGAAGCTTTCTTT	CASSQESRGTEAFF
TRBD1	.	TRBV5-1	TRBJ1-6	TGCGCCAGCAGCGCGGGACAGGGACTTTCACCCCTCCACTTT	CASSAGQGLSPLHF
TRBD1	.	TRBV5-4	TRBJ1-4	TGTGCCAGCAGCATGGGACAGGGCCTAAATGAAAAACTGTTTTTT	CASSMGQGLNEKLFF
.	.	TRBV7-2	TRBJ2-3	TGTGCCAGCAGCTTAGGATGGCAGTCTAGCACAGATACGCAGTATTTT	CASSLGWQSSTDTQYF
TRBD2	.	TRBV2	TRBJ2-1	TGTGCCAGCAGTGAGGGGACTAGCGGCTACAATGAGCAGTTCTTC	CASSEGTSGYNEQFF
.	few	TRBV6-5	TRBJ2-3	TGTGCCAGCAGTGGGCCCCGACCAGATACGCAGTATTTT	CASSGPRPDTQYF
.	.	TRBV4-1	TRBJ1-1	TGCGCCAGCAGCCTGCATGTAGGGGCGCGGAACACTGAAGCTTTCTTT	CASSLHVGARNTEAFF
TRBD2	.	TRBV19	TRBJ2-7	TGTGCCAGTAGTCCCGGGACTAGCGGGGGGGCCATCGAGCAGTACTTC	CASSPGTSGGAIEQYF
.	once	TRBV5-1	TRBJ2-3	TGCGCCAGCAGCCCTAGCCCCGGCACAGATACGCAGTATTTT	CASSPSPGTDTQYF
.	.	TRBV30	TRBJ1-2	TGTGCCTGGAGTAATGGTCAGGCTTACTATGGCTACACCTTC	CAWSNGQAYYGYTF
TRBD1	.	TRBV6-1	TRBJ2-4	TGTGCCAGCAGTGAGGGACAGGGGAACATTCAGTACTTC	CASSEGQGNIQYF
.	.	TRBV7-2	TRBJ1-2	TGTGCCAGCAGCTTAGTGGGCAGAACCTATGGCTACACCTTC	CASSLVGRTYGYTF
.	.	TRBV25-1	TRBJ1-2	TGTGCCAGCAGTGAACTTGGGCAGGACTATGGCTACACCTTC	CASSELGQDYGYTF
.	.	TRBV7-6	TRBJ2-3	TGTGCCAGCAGTGGTGGGCCAGATACGCAGTATTTT	CASSGGPDTQYF
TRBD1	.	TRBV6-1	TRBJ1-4	TGTGCCAGCACGACTCGACAGGGCGGCAAGGTAAAACTGTTTTTT	CASTTRQGGKVKLFF
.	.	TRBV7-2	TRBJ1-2	TGTGCCAGCAGCCTACACAGTGTCTCTGGCGACGGCTACACCTTC	CASSLHSVSGDGYTF
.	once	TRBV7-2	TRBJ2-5	TGTGCCAGCAGCTTAGACGTTTGGCGGGGACAAGAGACCCAGTACTTC	CASSLDVWRGQETQYF
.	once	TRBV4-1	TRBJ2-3	TGCGCCAGCAGCCATCCCGGAGGGAGAAATACGCAGTATTTT	CASSHPGGRNTQYF
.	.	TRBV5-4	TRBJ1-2	TGTGCCAGCAGCCAGAAGACAGCAATCCTCAACTATGGCTACACCTTC	CASSQKTAILNYGYTF
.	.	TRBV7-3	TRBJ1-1	TGTGCCAGCAGCTTAAAGGCCCACAGCCCCTACACTGAAGCTTTCTTT	CASSLKAHSPYTEAFF
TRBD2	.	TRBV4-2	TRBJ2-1	TGTGCCAGCAGCCAAGATCAAACTAGCGGGGGGTACAATGAGCAGTTCTTC	CASSQDQTSGGYNEQFF
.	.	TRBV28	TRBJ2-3	TGTGCCAGCACACTGACGGGAGCAGATACGCAGTATTTT	CASTLTGADTQYF
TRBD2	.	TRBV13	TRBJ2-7	TGTGCCAGCAGCGCCCCGGGGAGTAGCGGGGCACCCTACGAGCAGTACTTC	CASSAPGSSGAPYEQYF
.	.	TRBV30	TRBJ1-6	TGTGCCTGGAGTGTCGGGGGAAAGTGGAATTCACCCCTCCACTTT	CAWSVGGKWNSPLHF
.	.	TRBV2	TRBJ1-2	TGTGCCAGCAGTGAGGGGGCCTATGGCTACACCTTC	CASSEGAYGYTF
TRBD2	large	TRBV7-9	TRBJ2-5	TGTGCCAGCAGCTTAGGCGGGGGGTACCAAGAGACCCAGTACTTC	CASSLGGGYQETQYF
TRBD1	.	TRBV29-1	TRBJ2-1	TGCAGCGCCGCCCTGGACAGGGGTGATGAGCAGTTCTTC	CSAALDRGDEQFF
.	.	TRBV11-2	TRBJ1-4	TGTGCCAGCAGCTTAGTAGGCAGGGGTGATGAAAAACTGTTTTTT	CASSLVGRGDEKLFF
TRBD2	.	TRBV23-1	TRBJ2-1	TGCGCCAGCAAACGACCCCGGACTAGCGGGGGGGACTCCTACAATGAGCAGTTCTTC	CASKRPRTSGGDSYNEQFF
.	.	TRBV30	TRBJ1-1	TGTGCCTGGAGTGTACAAACAGGGAATGAAGCTTTCTTT	CAWSVQTGNEAFF
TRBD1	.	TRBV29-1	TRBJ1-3	TGCAGCGTGACAGGGGACAGGGCTGGAAACACCATATATTTT	CSVTGDRAGNTIYF
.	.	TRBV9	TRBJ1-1	TGTGCCAGCAGGTCGGGTGCGGGGCTGAACACTGAAGCTTTCTTT	CASRSGAGLNTEAFF
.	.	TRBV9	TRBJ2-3	TGTGCCAGCAGCGTAAGGGGGACCGAAACCCGGACAGGCACAGATACGCAGTATTTT	CASSVRGTETRTGTDTQYF
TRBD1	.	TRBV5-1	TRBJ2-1	TGCGCCAGCAGCTTGGAATTCGGGACAGGGGGCCCCTCCTACGGTGAGCAGTTCTTC	CASSLEFGTGGPSYGEQFF
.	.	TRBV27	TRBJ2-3	TGTGCCAGCAGTTTTAAGGGGCCTAGCACAGATACGCAGTATTTT	CASSFKGPSTDTQYF
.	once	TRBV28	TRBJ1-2	TGTGCCAGCAGTTTAGGGGCCAGTCACTATGGCTACACCTTC	CASSLGASHYGYTF
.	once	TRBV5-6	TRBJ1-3	TGTGCCAGCGGCCTAAGCGGAAGATGGAGCCGGTCTGGAAACACCATATATTTT	CASGLSGRWSRSGNTIYF
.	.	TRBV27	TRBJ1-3	TGTGCCAGCAGTTTATCAGGGGCCGGAAACACCATATATTTT	CASSLSGAGNTIYF
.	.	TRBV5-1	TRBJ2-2	TGCGCCAGCAGCTTGGGACACCCGAACACCGGGGAGCTGTTTTTT	CASSLGHPNTGELFF